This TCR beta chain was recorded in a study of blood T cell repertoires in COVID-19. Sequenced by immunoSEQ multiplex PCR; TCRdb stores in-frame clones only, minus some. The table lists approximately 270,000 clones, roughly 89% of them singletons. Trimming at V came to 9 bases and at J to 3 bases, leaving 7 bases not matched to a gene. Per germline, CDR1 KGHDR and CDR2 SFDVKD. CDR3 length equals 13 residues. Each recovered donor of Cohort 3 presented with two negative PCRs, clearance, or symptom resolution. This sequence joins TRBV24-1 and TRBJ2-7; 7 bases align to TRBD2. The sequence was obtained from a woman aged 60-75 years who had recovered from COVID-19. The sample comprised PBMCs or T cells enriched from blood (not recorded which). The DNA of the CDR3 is TGTGCCACCGGGTCTAGCGGAAGCTACGAGCAGTACTTC. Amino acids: CATGSSGSYEQYF.